Given below is one TCR beta chain in context. This record belongs to a study of OX40 agonist ivuxolimab in advanced cancers. Study summary: Two cutaneous melanoma patients and one hepatocellular carcinoma patient, three in all, had partial responses.

CDR1 and CDR2 from the germline V gene are MNHEY and SMNVEV (reference sequence). The ends lost 4 bases at V and 5 bases at J; junction bases unmatched: 5. This CDR3 is 15 amino acids long. This table comes from immunoSEQ multiplex PCR, and its TCRdb copy is limited to in-frame clones, with some not included. This table has about 95,000 clones, over 75% appearing once. The TCR originated in an adult with an advanced solid tumor such as melanoma, head and neck, liver or kidney cancer. The J gene is TRBJ2-5, the V gene TRBV27; 12 nucleotides line up with TRBD1. The specimen comprised CD4+ or CD8+ T cells sorted from blood, sampled in a trial of the OX40 agonist ivuxolimab. The CDR3 DNA reads TGTGCCAGCAGTTCCGGGACAGGGGGCGCGGAGACCCAGTACTTC. Encoded protein: CASSSGTGGAETQYF.